This T cell receptor beta chain was observed in a study of siplizumab effects on memory and regulatory T cells. Findings and caveats of the study: The naive T cell population seemed more diverse than memory cells and seemed a major contributor to the alloresponse. Whether the proliferating Tregs (from siplizumab cultures) were suppressive was not confirmed.

Repertoires were generated with immunoSEQ multiplex PCR, while TCRdb's copy carries only in-frame clones and drops some. The sample holds fewer than 120,000 clones; roughly 89% are singletons and the top ten take roughly 1.4%. V lost 0 bases and J 5 bases, leaving 11 bases between the germline ends. Germline assignment: CDR1 SNHLY and CDR2 FYNNEI. The CDR3 contains 15 residues. A remark on this clone: Its cognate antigen is unknown.

Sequencing input: CD4+ T cells sorted from blood. The receptor was derived from a human donor in good health. V and J are TRBV2 and TRBJ2-1, with D perhaps TRBD2 (6 bases). DNA of the CDR3: TGTGCCAGCAGTGAAGCGCGGGGCATCAACAATGAGCAGTTCTTC. It translates to CASSEARGINNEQFF.